This T cell receptor (beta chain) originates from a study of blood T cell repertoires in COVID-19. Turning to the study itself: Researchers got acute and convalescent COVID-19 samples from the United States, Italy and Spain. T cells, B-cell-depleted T cells, or PBMCs supplied cDNA or gDNA.

Source study methods: Estimation of nucleated cell counts was performed using reference gene primer amplification. Sequenced by immunoSEQ multiplex PCR; TCRdb stores in-frame clones only, minus some. V, J and clone size reflect that table, while D and trimming were determined from the DNA. The table shows roughly 280,000 clones, with 70% to 90% occurring only once. Germline CDR1 and CDR2: LGHNA and YSLEER. The CDR3 is 13 amino acids. Trimming at V came to 4 bases and at J to 5 bases, leaving 2 bases not matched to a gene. The J gene is TRBJ1-1, the V gene TRBV4-3, with 9 bases that match TRBD1. The clonotype comes from a woman aged 55-69 years with COVID-19, enrolled during active disease. The specimen sequenced was peripheral blood. For the CDR3, the DNA is TGCGCCAGCAGCCCCGGACAGGGGACTGAAGCTTTCTTT. Protein product: CASSPGQGTEAFF.